The rows below give T cell receptor beta chains drawn from one sample of a study of cytomegalovirus exposure and HLA in healthy donors. The assay was immunoSEQ multiplex PCR, and TCRdb's table has in-frame clones only and misses some. The sample lists tens of thousands of clones, 72% occurring once. What was sequenced was PBMCs. The receptors derive from a woman aged 40 to 49 in good health and CMV-seropositive. The CDR3 runs from the conserved cysteine through the conserved F or W. A D gene is named only where the DNA matches it firmly. A row's size may be missing; if present it is once, few, many or a size class.

abundance	d_gene	v_gene	j_gene	len	CDR3nt	CDR3aa
.	TRBD1	TRBV18	TRBJ2-7	16	TGTGCCAGCTCACCACCGATGGGGACAGGTTCGTACGAGCAGTACTTC	CASSPPMGTGSYEQYF
.	TRBD1	TRBV14	TRBJ2-5	14	TGTGCCAGCAGCCTGGGACAGGGGAGAGAGACCCAGTACTTC	CASSLGQGRETQYF
.	TRBD2	TRBV10-1	TRBJ2-5	14	TGCGCCAGCAGTGAGGCGGGGGGGAGGGAGACCCAGTACTTC	CASSEAGGRETQYF
once	TRBD1	TRBV5-4	TRBJ1-1	15	TGTGCCAGCAGCCCACAGGGGGGGATGAACACTGAAGCTTTCTTT	CASSPQGGMNTEAFF
.	TRBD1	TRBV19	TRBJ1-5	14	TGTGCCAGTAGGGACGGACAGGGGAATCAGCCCCAGCATTTT	CASRDGQGNQPQHF
.	.	TRBV6-4	TRBJ1-5	14	TGTGCCACTTCACAGGATTATAGCAATCAGCCCCAGCATTTT	CATSQDYSNQPQHF
.	TRBD1	TRBV2	TRBJ1-1	13	TGTGCCGGCTGGGGACAGACGAACACTGAAGCTTTCTTT	CAGWGQTNTEAFF
.	TRBD1	TRBV5-1	TRBJ2-7	15	TGCGCCAGCAGCTTGGTGGGACAGGGGGCCCGCGAGCAGTACTTC	CASSLVGQGAREQYF
.	TRBD1	TRBV5-6	TRBJ1-5	15	TGTGCCAGCAGCACAATAAGGGGGCGCAATCAGCCCCAGCATTTT	CASSTIRGRNQPQHF
.	TRBD1	TRBV9	TRBJ2-4	15	TGTGCCAGCGGCCCCTCAGGGGGTACCAAAAACATTCAGTACTTC	CASGPSGGTKNIQYF
.	TRBD1	TRBV5-4	TRBJ1-2	13	TGTGCCAGCAGCTTCGGGACAGTCTATGGCTACACCTTC	CASSFGTVYGYTF
.	.	TRBV10-3	TRBJ1-6	10	TGTGCCATCGGAGGGTCACCCCTCCACTTT	CAIGGSPLHF
once	.	TRBV5-1	TRBJ1-2	14	TGCGCCAGCAGCTTGGGGAGACCTAACTATGGCTACACCTTC	CASSLGRPNYGYTF
many	TRBD1	TRBV5-1	TRBJ2-1	15	TGCGCCAGCAGCTGGGGGGACAGGGGGAACAATGAGCAGTTCTTC	CASSWGDRGNNEQFF
.	.	TRBV2	TRBJ2-7	15	TGTGCCAGCAGTGAAGCGCCGAACGGGGTCTACGAGCAGTACTTC	CASSEAPNGVYEQYF
.	TRBD1	TRBV4-2	TRBJ2-1	15	TGTGCCAGCAGCCAAGCGACAGGGGGCTACAATGAGCAGTTCTTC	CASSQATGGYNEQFF
.	TRBD2	TRBV27	TRBJ2-1	14	TGTGCCAGCAGGACTTCTAGCGGAACCAATGAGCAGTTCTTC	CASRTSSGTNEQFF
.	TRBD2	TRBV6-6	TRBJ2-1	12	TGTGCCAGCAGTCCGGGGGGGCGTGAGCAGTTCTTC	CASSPGGREQFF
.	TRBD2	TRBV13	TRBJ2-7	16	TGTGCCAGCAGAGTGTCGGCGGGACTAGCACCCTACGAGCAGTACTTC	CASRVSAGLAPYEQYF
few	.	TRBV27	TRBJ1-2	13	TGTGCCAGCACCTCCAACGGGGGGATTGGCTACACCTTC	CASTSNGGIGYTF
few	TRBD1	TRBV6-6	TRBJ2-3	15	TGTGCCAGCAGTGGACAGGGGAGGGACACAGATACGCAGTATTTT	CASSGQGRDTDTQYF
.	TRBD1	TRBV7-9	TRBJ2-7	17	TGTGCCAGCAGCCGGGGACAGGGAGGGGGCCTACGCTTCGAGCAGTACTTC	CASSRGQGGGLRFEQYF
.	.	TRBV2	TRBJ1-1	12	TGTGCCAGCAGTGAGGTCAGGGCTGAAGCTTTCTTT	CASSEVRAEAFF
once	TRBD1	TRBV6-1	TRBJ2-3	13	TGTGTCACTAGGGGGCCTAGCACAGATACGCAGTATTTT	CVTRGPSTDTQYF
.	.	TRBV9	TRBJ1-6	13	TGTGCCAGCAGCGCATCCTACAATTCACCCCTCCACTTT	CASSASYNSPLHF
.	TRBD2	TRBV7-2	TRBJ2-1	15	TGTGCCAGCAGCTTAGTCGGGACTACCAACAATGAGCAGTTCTTC	CASSLVGTTNNEQFF
.	TRBD1	TRBV7-8	TRBJ2-2	15	TGTGCCAGCAGCCAGTCTAACAACCCGGACAGGGGGCTGTTTTTT	CASSQSNNPDRGLFF
.	.	TRBV9	TRBJ2-5	16	TGTGCCAGCAGCCCTCAACCGGGACTTTCCCAAGAGACCCAGTACTTC	CASSPQPGLSQETQYF
few	.	TRBV7-6	TRBJ2-1	13	TGTGCCAGCAGCTTAGGCCCTACCAATGAGCAGTTCTTC	CASSLGPTNEQFF
.	.	TRBV6-5	TRBJ1-5	14	TGTGCCAGCAGTCCCAGGGGTGTGGGTCAGCCCCAGCATTTT	CASSPRGVGQPQHF
.	.	TRBV5-4	TRBJ2-6	16	TGTGCCAGCAGCTTGGTTCTGTCCTCTGGGGCCAACGTCCTGACTTTC	CASSLVLSSGANVLTF
few	TRBD1	TRBV2	TRBJ1-6	12	TGTGCCAGCAGACGACAGGGGGTGATCGTGAACTTT	CASRRQGVIVNF
.	TRBD2	TRBV6-1	TRBJ2-7	15	TGTGCCAGCAGAGTCTTGGCAGGGAGGGATTACGAGCAGTACTTC	CASRVLAGRDYEQYF
few	TRBD1	TRBV5-1	TRBJ1-1	15	TGCGCCAGCAGCTTGGAGGGGGCAGGGCCCAGGTGGGCTTTCTTT	CASSLEGAGPRWAFF
.	.	TRBV6-5	TRBJ2-7	14	TGTGCCAGCAGTACGGGGACACCAACCTACGAGCAGTACTTC	CASSTGTPTYEQYF